What follows describes a single T cell receptor beta chain. Its antigen is unknown. The sample providers were healthy Caucasian people from Russia, aged roughly 6 to 100. Between the trimmed V and J ends, which lost 3 bases and 7 bases, there was a span of 13 bases. CDR1 and CDR2 from the germline V gene are KGHSH and LQKENI. The CDR3 is 14 residues long. These data originate in a study of blood T cells in healthy people across ages. Study-level points and caveats: The lack of PBMC sorting stopped any conclusive naive versus antigen-experienced comparison.

The use of a sample-barcoded 5' primer and a J-beta primer mix characterized a second PCR of roughly 6 to 11 cycles. Every single cDNA molecule received a tag from a template-switch adaptor with 12 random nucleotides. TCRdb reanalysed the 5' RACE reads using MiXCR and keeps one entry per CDR3 protein. The sample includes around 990,000 distinct CDR3 sequences, almost 25% of them seen just once. These data were likewise used in another study, on T cells of mothers and their children. According to that study: Overlap measured in related mother-child pairs was slightly, non-significantly higher than in unrelated pairs.

The chain is built from TRBV18 and TRBJ2-1; D call uncertain. This clonotype was obtained from a girl aged 2-15 years in good health. Sequenced material: blood. This CDR3 is CASSPVPEGNEQFF. The CDR3 bases are TGTGCCAGCTCACCCGTGCCCGAAGGGAATGAGCAGTTCTTC.